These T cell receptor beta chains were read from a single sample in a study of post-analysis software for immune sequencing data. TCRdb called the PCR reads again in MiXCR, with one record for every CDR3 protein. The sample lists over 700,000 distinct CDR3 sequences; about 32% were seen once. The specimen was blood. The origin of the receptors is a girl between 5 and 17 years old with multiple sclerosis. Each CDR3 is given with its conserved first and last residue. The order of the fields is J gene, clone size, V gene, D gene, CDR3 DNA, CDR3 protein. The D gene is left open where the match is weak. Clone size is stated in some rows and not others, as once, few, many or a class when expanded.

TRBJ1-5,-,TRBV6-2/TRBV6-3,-,TGTGCCAGCAGTGAGAGGCGACAGCCCCAGCATTTT,CASSERRQPQHF
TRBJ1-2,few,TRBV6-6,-,TGTGCCAGCAGGACTCCAGCAGGGAACTATGGCTACACCTTC,CASRTPAGNYGYTF
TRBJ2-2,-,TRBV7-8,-,TGTGCCAGCACCAGGACCACCAATCCCGGGGAGCTGTTTTTT,CASTRTTNPGELFF
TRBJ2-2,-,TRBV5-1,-,TGCGCCAGCAGGGCGGACACGACGAACACCGGGGAGCTGTTTTTT,CASRADTTNTGELFF
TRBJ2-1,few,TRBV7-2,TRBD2,TGTGCCAGCAGCTTGTGGACTAGCGGGGGAGGTTTGAATGAGCAGTTCTTC,CASSLWTSGGGLNEQFF
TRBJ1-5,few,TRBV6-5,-,TGTGCCAGCAGGGACGTGGGGGGCAATCAGCCCCAGCATTTT,CASRDVGGNQPQHF
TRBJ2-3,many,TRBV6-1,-,TGTGCCAGCAGTCGACATACTCGACAGGTTATCGCAGATACGCAGTATTTT,CASSRHTRQVIADTQYF
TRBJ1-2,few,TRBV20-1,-,TGCAGTGCAAGATGGAGAGCTAACTATGGCTACACCTTC,CSARWRANYGYTF
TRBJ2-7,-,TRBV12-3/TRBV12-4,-,TGTGCCAGCAGCCAGAGTTCCGGCGGGCCTATCTCCTACGAGCAGTACTTC,CASSQSSGGPISYEQYF
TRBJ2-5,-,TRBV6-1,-,TGTGCCAGCAGCACGCGCCAAACAATACAAGAGACCCAGTACTTC,CASSTRQTIQETQYF
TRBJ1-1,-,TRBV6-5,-,TGTGCCAGCAGTTACGCCATTGTGGGCTCGGTGAACACTGAAGCTTTCTTT,CASSYAIVGSVNTEAFF
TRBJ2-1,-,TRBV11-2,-,TGTGCCAGCAGCTCGGCACCGGGACGCCCGGAAGGGGGGCAGTTCTTC,CASSSAPGRPEGGQFF
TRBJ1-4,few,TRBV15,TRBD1,TGTGCCACCAGCAGGGACAGGGGAACGGGTGAAAAACTGTTTTTT,CATSRDRGTGEKLFF
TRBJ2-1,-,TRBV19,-,TGTGCCAGTACCCCGTCGGGGGACCTCCGAACTTTACGGTTCTTC,CASTPSGDLRTLRFF
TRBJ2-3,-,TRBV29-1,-,TGCAGCGTTGAAATCGTTGGGGACGGTACGCAGTATTTT,CSVEIVGDGTQYF
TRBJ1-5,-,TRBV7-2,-,TGTGCCAGCAGCTTAGGACTCCTAAGCAATCAGCCCCAGCATTTT,CASSLGLLSNQPQHF
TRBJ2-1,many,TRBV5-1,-,TGCGCCAGCAGCCCGATAGCGGCCGCCCCGAAGGTCCAGTTCTTC,CASSPIAAAPKVQFF
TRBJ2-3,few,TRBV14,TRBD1,TGTGCCAGCAGCCAAGAGGGCAGGGGGCTCACAGATACGCAGTATTTT,CASSQEGRGLTDTQYF
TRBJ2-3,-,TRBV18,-,TGTGCCAGCTCACCCGCAGGTTACACAGATACGCAGTATTTT,CASSPAGYTDTQYF
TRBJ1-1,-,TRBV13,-,TGTGCCAGCAGCGTCAGGGACTTGAACACTGAAGCTTTCTTT,CASSVRDLNTEAFF
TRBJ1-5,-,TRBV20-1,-,TGCAGTGCTAGTGTTAACGGTGATCAGCCCCAGCATTTT,CSASVNGDQPQHF
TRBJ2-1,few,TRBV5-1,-,TGCGCCAGCAGCCTACAGGGCACGGACGGTGAGCAGTTCTTC,CASSLQGTDGEQFF
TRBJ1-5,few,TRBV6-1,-,TGTGCCGCGGGCCAGGGCGTTGGTCAGCCCCAGCATTTT,CAAGQGVGQPQHF
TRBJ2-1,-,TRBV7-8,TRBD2,TGTGCCAGCAGCTTTCGGACTAGCGGGAGCTTGCTCTACAATGAGCAGTTCTTC,CASSFRTSGSLLYNEQFF
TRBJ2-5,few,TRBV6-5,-,TGTGCCAGCAGCCACCCAGATAGTTCACGGGAGACCCAGTACTTC,CASSHPDSSRETQYF
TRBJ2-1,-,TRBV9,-,TGTGCCAGCAGCGCCAAGACTAGTTTCAATGAGCAGTTCTTC,CASSAKTSFNEQFF
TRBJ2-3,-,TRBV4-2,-,TGTGCCAGCAGCCAAGACGGGACCAGCACAGATACGCAGTATTTT,CASSQDGTSTDTQYF
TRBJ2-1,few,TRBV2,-,TGTGCCAGCAGTGGGGGAAATTACAATGAGCAGTTCTTC,CASSGGNYNEQFF
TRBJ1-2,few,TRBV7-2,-,TGTGCCGGCAGCTCCGAGGGGTCGGCCATATATGGCTACACCTTC,CAGSSEGSAIYGYTF
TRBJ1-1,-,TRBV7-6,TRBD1,TGTGCCAGCAGGCCATACGACAGGGGGCAAACTGAAGCTTTCTTT,CASRPYDRGQTEAFF
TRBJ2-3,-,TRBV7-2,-,TGTGCCAGCAGCTTAGTGTTTGGAGATACGCAGTATTTT,CASSLVFGDTQYF
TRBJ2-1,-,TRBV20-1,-,TGCAGTGCTAGAGTAGGTCTGGGACCCTACAATGAGCAGTTCTTC,CSARVGLGPYNEQFF
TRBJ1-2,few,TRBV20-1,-,TGCAGTGCTAGACATCGGCAGGAGGATTATGGCTACACCTTC,CSARHRQEDYGYTF
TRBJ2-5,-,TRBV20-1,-,TGCAGTGCTAGAGTCCCCCGTTTAGAGCGGGCAGCAGAGACCCAGTACTTC,CSARVPRLERAAETQYF
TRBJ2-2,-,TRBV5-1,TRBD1,TGCGCCAGCAGCTTGAGTGCAGCAGGGGGCTTCGGGGAGCTGTTTTTT,CASSLSAAGGFGELFF
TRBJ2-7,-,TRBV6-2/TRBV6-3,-,TGTGCCAGCAACCAACAGGGAAACTCCTACGAGCAGTACTTC,CASNQQGNSYEQYF
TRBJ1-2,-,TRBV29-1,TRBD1,TGCAGCGTTGAAGATCTCGGTCCAGGGGGTATCACCTTC,CSVEDLGPGGITF
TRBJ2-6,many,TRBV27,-,TGTGCCAGCAGTTTATCGGGAACTGGGGCCAACGTCCTGACTTTC,CASSLSGTGANVLTF
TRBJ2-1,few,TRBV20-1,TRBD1,TGCAGTGCTAGATCCGCAGGGGGCCCGGGCTACAATGAGCAGTTCTTC,CSARSAGGPGYNEQFF
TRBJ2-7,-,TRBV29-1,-,TGCAGCGTTGAAGATCTTTATGGCAGTACCTACGAGCAGTACTTC,CSVEDLYGSTYEQYF
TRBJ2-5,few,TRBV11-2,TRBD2,TGTGCCAGCAGCTTTAGCGGGGGGATTTTAGGGACCCAGTACTTC,CASSFSGGILGTQYF
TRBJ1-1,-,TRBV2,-,TGTGCCAGCAGTGAACAAATGAGGACTGAAGCTTTCTTT,CASSEQMRTEAFF
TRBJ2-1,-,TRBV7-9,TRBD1,TGTGCCAGCAGGCCGGGACAGGATAACAATGAGCAGTTCTTC,CASRPGQDNNEQFF
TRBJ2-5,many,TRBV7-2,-,TGTGCCAGCAGCTTAGGGCAGGCGCGGCCCCAGTACTTC,CASSLGQARPQYF